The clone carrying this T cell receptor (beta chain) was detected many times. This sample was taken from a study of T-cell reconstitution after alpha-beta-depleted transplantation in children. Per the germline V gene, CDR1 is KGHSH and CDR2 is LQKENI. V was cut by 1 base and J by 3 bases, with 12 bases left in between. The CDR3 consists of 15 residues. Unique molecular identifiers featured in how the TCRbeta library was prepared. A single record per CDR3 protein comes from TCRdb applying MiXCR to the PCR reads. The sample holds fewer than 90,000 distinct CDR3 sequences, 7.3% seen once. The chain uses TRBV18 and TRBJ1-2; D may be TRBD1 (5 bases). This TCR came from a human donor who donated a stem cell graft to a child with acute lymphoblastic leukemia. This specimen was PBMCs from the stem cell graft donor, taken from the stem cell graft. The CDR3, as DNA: TGTGCCAGCTCACCACAAGGGGCTAAGGACTATGGCTACACCTTC. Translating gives CASSPQGAKDYGYTF.